These 19 T cell receptor beta chains came from one sample sequenced in a study of cytomegalovirus exposure and HLA in healthy donors (dated by TCRdb to the late 2010s). The library was built by means of the immunoSEQ multiplex PCR assay. For the multiplex PCR, a mixture combining 60 forward primers for TCR Vbeta segments and 13 reverse primers for TCR Jbeta segments was used. TCRdb provides this immuneACCESS table in a form limited to in-frame rearrangements. Some clones are lacking; in checked studies, under half of them reflect an unresolved V gene, and why the rest are absent is not known. For this sample the table gives 150,000 to 200,000 clones, of which about four fifths were detected only once. Around 1.4% of the sample is held by the ten biggest clonotypes. The sample consisted of PBMCs. These receptors were obtained from a woman between 50 and 59 years old in good health and CMV-seronegative.

CDR3 DNA sequence: TGTGCCAGCAGCCCCCCGGGGGGGGAGCTGTTTTTT. The encoded protein is CASSPPGGELFF. The chain has TRBV9 and TRBJ2-2; maybe TRBD2 (5 bases). Germline V gene lookup returns CDR1 SGDLS and CDR2 YYNGEE. The CDR3 is 12 amino acids. The V end was cut by 4 bases, the J end by 8 bases, with 9 bases between.

This sequence joins TRBV25-1 and TRBJ2-1; perhaps TRBD2 as D (6 bases). Germline V lookup: CDR1 MGHDK, CDR2 SYGVNS. This CDR3 is built from 15 residues. The CDR3 here is CFSLRGTLIYNEQFF. In nucleotides, the CDR3 is TGTTTCTCCCTTCGGGGGACTCTTATATACAATGAGCAGTTCTTC.

This clone appeared a few times. The J gene is TRBJ1-2, the V gene TRBV2; 11 bases line up with TRBD1. CDR3 size: 14 residues. Losses at the gene ends were 9 bases for V and 3 bases for J; bases not matched to a gene: 6. Germline CDR1 SNHLY, CDR2 FYNNEI. In nucleotides, the CDR3 is TGTGCCAGTATGGACAGGGGGCATGACTATGGCTACACCTTC. It encodes CASMDRGHDYGYTF.

This clone has only a few counts. The chain employs TRBV6-6 and TRBJ2-5; the match to TRBD2 covers 13 bases. The CDR3 has 15 residues. V gave up 5 bases and J gave up 5 bases; unmatched junction bases: 5. Germline loops: CDR1 MNHNY, CDR2 SVGAGI (reference sequence). CDR3 sequence reads: CASSKGLAGRETQYF. CDR3 DNA sequence: TGTGCCAGCAGTAAGGGACTAGCGGGAAGGGAGACCCAGTACTTC.

The chain carries TRBV5-5 and TRBJ1-5, with 10 bases fitting TRBD1. V dropped 4 bases and J dropped 6; count of bases not matched to a gene: 7. The CDR3 contains 15 residues. Germline CDR1 is SGHKS and CDR2 is YYEKEE (reference sequence). CDR3 region: CASSGQTGGIQPQHF. In nucleotides, the CDR3 is TGTGCCAGCAGCGGGCAGACAGGGGGCATTCAGCCCCAGCATTTT.

The J gene is TRBJ1-1, the V gene TRBV5-4; 9 bases agree with TRBD1. The CDR3 totals 15 residues. Trimming at V came to 4 bases and at J to 2 bases, leaving 6 bases not matched to a gene. Germline values: CDR1 SGHNT, CDR2 YYREEE (reference sequence). CDR3 in DNA: TGTGCCAGCAGCCCTCGACAGGGGGAAAACACTGAAGCTTTCTTT. It specifies CASSPRQGENTEAFF. Drawing the rest from reference TRBV5-4 and TRBJ1-1, the complete variable domain is ETGVTQSPTHLIKTRGQQVTLRCSSQSGHNTVSWYQQALGQGPQFIFQYYREEENGRGNFPPRFSGLQFPNYSSELNVNALELDDSALYLCASSPRQGENTEAFFGQGTRLTVV.

The V and J genes are TRBV12-5 and TRBJ1-3; D remains unclear. Germline V lookup: CDR1 LGHNT, CDR2 FRNRAP. Trimming took off 5 bases at V and 0 bases at J, with 17 bases between the two ends. CDR3 length equals 17 residues. The CDR3 DNA reads TGTGCTAGTGGTGGGAGGGTGGGGAGCCTCTCTGGAAACACCATATATTTT. It yields the protein CASGGRVGSLSGNTIYF.

This sequence joins TRBV5-4 and TRBJ1-2; 8 nucleotides align to TRBD1. The CDR3 length is 14 residues. The V and J ends lost 1 base and 4 bases, in that order; junction bases with no gene match: 3. Germline V gives CDR1 SGHNT, CDR2 YYREEE (reference sequence). CDR3 in DNA: TGTGCCAGCAGCTTGACCGGACAGGGCTATGGCTACACCTTC. Encoded protein: CASSLTGQGYGYTF.

CDR3: CASSYWGEGNYEQYF. The CDR3 DNA sequence: TGTGCCAGCAGTTACTGGGGGGAGGGGAACTACGAGCAGTACTTC. The J gene is TRBJ2-7, the V gene TRBV6-5; 7 nucleotides align to TRBD2. V shed 1 base and J 3 bases; nucleotides not matched to a gene: 6. This CDR3 has 15 residues. From germline, CDR1 is MNHEY and CDR2 SVGAGI.

The rearrangement links TRBV7-2 to TRBJ2-7; no clear D. From germline, CDR1 is SGHTA and CDR2 FQGNSA. The CDR3 totals 14 residues. Trimming left V 1 base short and J 0 bases short, with 7 bases between. The CDR3 region is CASSLDLSSYEQYF. CDR3 sequence (DNA): TGTGCCAGCAGCTTAGACCTAAGCTCCTACGAGCAGTACTTC.

The chain has TRBV29-1 and TRBJ2-7; no firm D call. V shed 8 bases and J shed 1 base, with 18 bases lying between them. This CDR3 spans 14 amino acids. Germline CDR1 and CDR2: SQVTM and ANQGSEA. CDR3: CSISPGLRSYEQYF. The CDR3, as DNA: TGCAGCATCTCGCCGGGTCTACGGTCCTACGAGCAGTACTTC.

The CDR3 bases are TGTGCCAGTAGTATAGTGGGGGCGCGGGGCTACACCTTC. Its translation is CASSIVGARGYTF. The J gene is TRBJ1-2, the V gene TRBV19; D may be TRBD1 (6 bases). V was trimmed by 1 base and J by 8 bases, leaving 11 bases between them. The germline gives CDR1 LNHDA, CDR2 SQIVND (reference sequence). This CDR3 contains 13 residues. Drawing the rest from reference TRBV19 and TRBJ1-2, the complete variable domain is DGGITQSPKYLFRKEGQNVTLSCEQNLNHDAMYWYRQDPGQGLRLIYYSQIVNDFQKGDIAEGYSVSREKKESFPLTVTSAQKNPTAFYLCASSIVGARGYTFGSGTRLTVV.

Written as DNA, the CDR3 is TGCGCCAGCAGTCAAACGAGGGGGGGTTGGAAGTACTTC. Translating gives CASSQTRGGWKYF. The chain joins TRBV23-1 to TRBJ2-7, with a weak D call TRBD2 (7 bases). TRBV23-1 is sorted into the ORF group, with uncertain function. This CDR3 contains 13 residues. Between the trimmed V and J ends, which lost 2 bases and 11 bases, there was a span of 16 bases.

The chain couples TRBV29-1 to TRBJ2-3, with 7 nucleotides matching TRBD2. CDR1 and CDR2 (germline): SQVTM, ANQGSEA. The CDR3 totals 14 residues. V was clipped by 5 bases and J by 4 bases; unmatched bases: 9. The CDR3 DNA reads as TGCAGCGTTCGGGGGGATTCGGCCGCAGATACGCAGTATTTT. This sequence encodes CSVRGDSAADTQYF.

This clone was observed a few times. The genes are TRBV2 and TRBJ1-2, with D possibly TRBD1 on 5 matching bases. The CDR3 runs 14 residues. V was clipped by 0 bases and J by 12 bases, with 17 bases between them. Germline CDR1 SNHLY, CDR2 FYNNEI. The CDR3 here is CASSEALGAGKDTF. The CDR3 DNA reads TGTGCCAGCAGTGAAGCGTTAGGGGCAGGAAAGGACACCTTC. Based on the CDR3 plus reference TRBV2 and TRBJ1-2, the full variable domain is EPEVTQTPSHQVTQMGQEVILRCVPISNHLYFYWYRQILGQKVEFLVSFYNNEISEKSEIFDDQFSVERPDGSNFTLKIRSTKLEDSAMYFCASSEALGAGKDTFGSGTRLTVV.

There are a few counts of this clone. The V and J genes are TRBV6-5 and TRBJ1-5; perhaps TRBD1 as D (5 bases). Trimming left V 8 bases short and J 4 bases short, with 12 bases between. Germline-derived CDR1 and CDR2 are MNHEY and SVGAGI. The length of the CDR3 is 13 residues. The CDR3, as DNA: TGTGCCAGCGCTAGACAGTTTAATCAGCCCCAGCATTTT. Amino acid sequence: CASARQFNQPQHF.

The rearrangement uses TRBV9 and TRBJ2-1; TRBD2 matches 8 bases. The CDR3 sequence is 19 residues long. Germline trimming cut 1 base from V and 0 bases from J; bases unmatched to any gene: 12. Germline values: CDR1 SGDLS, CDR2 YYNGEE. CDR3 in amino acids: CASSVNPSLGLGSYNEQFF. The CDR3 bases are TGTGCCAGCAGCGTAAACCCTTCTCTGGGACTAGGCTCCTACAATGAGCAGTTCTTC.

This rearrangement joins TRBV7-2 to TRBJ2-3; 7 nucleotides agree with TRBD2. With V trimmed by 7 bases and J by 6 bases, 4 bases remained unmatched. The CDR3 consists of 12 residues. The V gene's germline CDR1 is SGHTA and CDR2 FQGNSA. CDR3 sequence (DNA): TGTGCCAGCATCCCCGGGGGGGATACGCAGTATTTT. It codes for CASIPGGDTQYF.

This clone has only a few counts. This chain links TRBV7-3 with TRBJ2-1; 7 bases are shared with TRBD2. With 3 bases clipped from V and 4 bases from J, the junction kept 6 bases outside the gene matches. This CDR3 is 15 amino acids long. Germline loops: CDR1 SGHTA, CDR2 FQGTGA. The CDR3 is CASSFKPGGYNEQFF. The CDR3 DNA reads as TGTGCCAGCAGCTTTAAACCGGGGGGTTACAATGAGCAGTTCTTC. The complete variable domain, with remaining parts taken from reference TRBV7-3 and TRBJ2-1, reads GAGVSQTPSNKVTEKGKYVELRCDPISGHTALYWYRQSLGQGPEFLIYFQGTGAADDSGLPNDRFFAVRPEGSVSTLKIQRTERGDSAVYLCASSFKPGGYNEQFFGPGTRLTVL.